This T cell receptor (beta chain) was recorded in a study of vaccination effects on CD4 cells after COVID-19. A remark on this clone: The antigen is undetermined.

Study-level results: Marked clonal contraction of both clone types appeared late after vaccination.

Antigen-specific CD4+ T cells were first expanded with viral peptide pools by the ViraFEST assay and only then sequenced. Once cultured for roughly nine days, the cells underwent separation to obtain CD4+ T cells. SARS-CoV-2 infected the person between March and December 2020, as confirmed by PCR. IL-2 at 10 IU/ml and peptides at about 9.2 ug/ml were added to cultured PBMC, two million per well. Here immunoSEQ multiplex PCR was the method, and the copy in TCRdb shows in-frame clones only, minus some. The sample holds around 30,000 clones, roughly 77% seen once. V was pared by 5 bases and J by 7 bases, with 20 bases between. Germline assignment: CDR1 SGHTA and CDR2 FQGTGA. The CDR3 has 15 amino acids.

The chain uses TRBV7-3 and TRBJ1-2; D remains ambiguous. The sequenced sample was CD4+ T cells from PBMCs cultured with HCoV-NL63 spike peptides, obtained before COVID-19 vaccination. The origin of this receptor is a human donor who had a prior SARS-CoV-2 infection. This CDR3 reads CASSPGGSRSRGYTF. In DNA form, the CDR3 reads TGTGCCAGCAGCCCTGGAGGATCCCGGTCCCGTGGCTACACCTTC.